This T cell receptor beta chain was captured by sequencing in a study of cytomegalovirus exposure and HLA in healthy donors. With 60 Vbeta and 13 Jbeta primers, the PCR was carried out. Using immunoSEQ multiplex PCR, the repertoire was profiled, and TCRdb retains in-frame clones only, with some absent. Seen in this sample are roughly 51,000 clones; the ten most common clones hold 11%. The V gene's germline CDR1 is SGHRS and CDR2 YFSETQ. CDR3 length equals 17 residues. Unmatched junction bases numbered 6, after V lost 0 bases and J lost 5 bases. This clonotype was obtained from a woman between 45 and 60 years old in good health and CMV-seropositive. Input material: PBMCs. The V call is TRBV5-1, the J call TRBJ2-5; 14 bases align to TRBD2. CDR3 nucleotide sequence: TGCGCCAGCAGCTTGGCCGGGACTAGCGGGAGTTTGGAGACCCAGTACTTC. Translation gives CASSLAGTSGSLETQYF.